The clone carrying this T cell receptor (beta chain) was counted a single time. Its antigen is unidentified. The data belong to a study of memory CD4+ T cells and cytomegalovirus serostatus. Single viable CD3+CD4+CD8-CD45RO+ cells were sorted as the memory CD4+ T cells. TCRdb's table, derived via immunoSEQ multiplex PCR, lists solely in-frame clones and lacks some. Of about 46,000 clones listed, over 70% are singletons. This CDR3 spans 15 amino acids. The V gene's germline CDR1 is KGHSH and CDR2 LQKENI. V was cut by 8 bases and J by 2 bases, with 16 bases left in between. Study-wide results and limits: CD4+ memory repertoires contained about 40% of the roughly 160 reported CMV TCRbeta sequences. A US-trained random forest predicted CMV serostatus with median AUC around 0.92.

The chain links TRBV18 to TRBJ2-1; TRBD1 might be the D (5 bases). The TCR originated in an adult in good health and CMV-seronegative. The source material was memory CD4+ T cells from blood. For the CDR3, the DNA is TGTGCCAGCACTTCAGTGAGGACACCCTACAATGAGCAGTTCTTC. It translates to CASTSVRTPYNEQFF. The full variable domain, its missing parts supplied by reference TRBV18 and TRBJ2-1, is NAGVMQNPRHLVRRRGQEARLRCSPMKGHSHVYWYRQLPEEGLKFMVYLQKENIIDESGMPKERFSAEFPKEGPSILRIQQVVRGDSAAYFCASTSVRTPYNEQFFGPGTRLTVL.